One and the same sample provided the 22 T cell receptor beta chains below, sequenced in a study of T cell changes during pregnancy in multiple sclerosis. TCRdb keeps only in-frame clones here, not all; method: immunoSEQ multiplex PCR. The sample holds about 67,000 clones, more than 85% seen once. Sequenced material: peripheral blood, taken in the second trimester of pregnancy. The receptors shown here come from a female donor with multiple sclerosis, enrolled in a pregnancy study.

The chain combines TRBV27 with TRBJ1-2; tentatively, D is TRBD1 (6 bases). The V end was cut by 3 bases, the J end by 6 bases, with 11 bases between. The CDR3 length is 13 residues. Germline values: CDR1 MNHEY, CDR2 SMNVEV (reference sequence). The CDR3 DNA reads TGTGCCAGCAGTTTGCGGGCAGGGGATGGCTACACCTTC. Encoded protein: CASSLRAGDGYTF.

Concerning this clone: At one of its ends the junction is not consistent with the germline gene, which may arise from a read error. The chain combines TRBV7-9 with TRBJ2-1; 9 positions agree with TRBD2. CDR1 is SEHNR and CDR2 is FQNEAQ in the germline V gene (reference sequence). The CDR3 length is 16 residues. CDR3 region: CASSIAGVSSYNEQFF. CDR3 coding DNA: TGTGCCAGCAGCATAGCGGGAGTGAGCTCCTACAATGAGCAGTTCTTC.

The chain links TRBV19 to TRBJ2-1, with 7 bases identical to TRBD2. The V and J ends lost 3 bases and 14 bases, in that order; junction bases with no gene match: 7. The CDR3 covers 12 residues. The germline V gene has CDR1 LNHDA and CDR2 SQIVND (reference sequence). DNA for the CDR3: TGTGCCAGTAGTATCACAGCGGGGAGGGAGTTCTTC. Encoded protein: CASSITAGREFF.

The rearrangement links TRBV12-5 to TRBJ2-1; possibly TRBD2 for D (5 bases). V was shortened by 1 base and J by 0 bases, with 7 bases between the two germline ends. Germline V gene lookup returns CDR1 LGHNT and CDR2 FRNRAP. The CDR3 loop spans 15 amino acids. CDR3 in amino acids: CASGLGGSSYNEQFF. In DNA, the CDR3 is TGTGCTAGTGGTTTGGGAGGGAGCTCCTACAATGAGCAGTTCTTC.

J is TRBJ2-3 and V is TRBV18, with TRBD2 matching 14 bases. CDR3 length: 17 amino acids. Germline V gene data show CDR1 as KGHSH and CDR2 as LQKENI. Trimming at V came to 5 bases and at J to 3 bases, leaving 7 bases not matched to a gene. The CDR3 sequence: CASSTGTSGSGTDTQYF. The CDR3 DNA follows: TGTGCCAGCTCAACCGGGACTAGCGGGAGTGGAACAGATACGCAGTATTTT.

The rearrangement links TRBV7-2 to TRBJ1-6; D remains ambiguous. The germline gives CDR1 SGHTA, CDR2 FQGNSA. The CDR3 covers 12 residues. The V end was cut by 5 bases, the J end by 4 bases, with 3 bases between. CDR3 residues: CASSTYNSPLHF. Here the CDR3 DNA reads TGTGCCAGCAGCACTTATAATTCACCCCTCCACTTT.

The rearrangement uses TRBV19 and TRBJ2-3; TRBD1 might be the D (8 bases). V was cut by 6 bases and J by 0 bases, with 19 bases left in between. The CDR3 length is 17 residues. Germline lookup yields CDR1 LNHDA and CDR2 SQIVND (reference sequence). The chain's CDR3 is CASRSGTGPLSTDTQYF. The CDR3 DNA is TGTGCCAGTAGAAGCGGGACAGGCCCCCTGAGCACAGATACGCAGTATTTT.

This clone appeared a few times. The V call is TRBV9, the J call TRBJ1-6, with a weak D call TRBD1 (6 bases). V gave up 3 bases and J gave up 0 bases, with 19 bases separating them. The CDR3 is made up of 19 amino acids. Germline values: CDR1 SGDLS, CDR2 YYNGEE. The CDR3 DNA is TGTGCCAGCAGCGAACCCGGGACACAGCCCAGCTCCTATAATTCACCCCTCCACTTT. Translated: CASSEPGTQPSSYNSPLHF. Using reference TRBV9 and TRBJ1-6 for the parts outside the CDR3, the full variable domain is DSGVTQTPKHLITATGQRVTLRCSPRSGDLSVYWYQQSLDQGLQFLIQYYNGEERAKGNILERFSAQQFPDLHSELNLSSLELGDSALYFCASSEPGTQPSSYNSPLHFGNGTRLTVT.

The chain links TRBV4-1 to TRBJ2-7; possibly TRBD1 for D (5 bases). The CDR3 is made up of 13 amino acids. Germline CDR1 is MGHRA and CDR2 is YSYEKL. Between the trimmed V and J ends, which lost 3 bases and 4 bases, there was a span of 10 bases. The CDR3 coding sequence is TGCGCCAGCAGCCAGACAGACCTTTACGAGCAGTACTTC. Protein: CASSQTDLYEQYF.

This rearrangement joins TRBV6-1 to TRBJ1-5; the D gene is possibly TRBD1 (6 bases). With 6 bases removed from V and 11 bases from J, the gap between germline ends came to 20 bases. Germline V gene data show CDR1 as MNHNS and CDR2 as SASEGT. The CDR3 extends over 14 amino acids. The CDR3 nucleotides read TGTGCCAGCAGGGCCGGGGGGCCCCTTACGTCCCAGCATTTT. It translates to CASRAGGPLTSQHF.

This clone has only one observation. This sequence joins TRBV6-1 and TRBJ1-6; D remains ambiguous. Germline values: CDR1 MNHNS, CDR2 SASEGT. The CDR3 is 15 amino acids. V lost 4 bases and J lost 9, with 16 bases in between. The CDR3: CASSVVSDFSSPLHF. As DNA, the CDR3 is TGTGCCAGCAGTGTCGTAAGTGATTTCAGTTCACCCCTCCACTTT.

CDR3 protein: CASSLLTGALQGTQYF. The CDR3 DNA reads TGTGCCAGCAGCTTACTGACAGGGGCCCTCCAGGGTACGCAGTATTTT. The chain has TRBV11-1 and TRBJ2-3; 8 bases agree with TRBD1. The CDR3 has 16 amino acids. Germline CDR1 SGHAT, CDR2 FQDESV (reference sequence). The J segment lost 8 bases and the V segment lost 2 bases, leaving 12 bases of the junction unmatched.

The V gene is TRBV5-1, the J gene TRBJ2-7; 9 nucleotides match TRBD2. V was pared by 2 bases and J by 6 bases, with 6 bases of the junction left unmatched. Germline V gene data show CDR1 as SGHRS and CDR2 as YFSETQ. This CDR3 is 14 amino acids long. CDR3 DNA: TGCGCCAGCAGCTTTGGACTAGCGCAACTCGAGCAGTACTTC. The encoded protein is CASSFGLAQLEQYF.

This clone was picked up a small number of times. V gene TRBV25-1 combines with J gene TRBJ1-1, with D possibly TRBD1 on 6 matching bases. The V gene lost 8 bases and the J gene lost 10 bases, with 20 bases spanning the gap. Germline CDR1 and CDR2: MGHDK and SYGVNS. The CDR3 is 13 amino acids. CDR3 nucleotides: TGTGCCAGCCACCCAACAGGGTACTCTGGAGCTTTCTTT. It is translated as CASHPTGYSGAFF.

In DNA form, the CDR3 reads TGTGCCAGCAGTAGCCTTACAGGGAATGAAAAACTGTTTTTT. Its translation is CASSSLTGNEKLFF. The V and J genes are TRBV2 and TRBJ1-4; TRBD1 might be the D (6 bases). Germline V gene lookup returns CDR1 SNHLY and CDR2 FYNNEI. The CDR3 spans 14 residues. V lost 5 bases to trimming and J lost 5 bases, with 12 bases between them.

V usage is TRBV6-5 and J usage is TRBJ1-5, with D maybe TRBD1 (6 bases). Trimming took 0 bases from V and 7 from J, leaving 13 bases between them. Per germline, CDR1 MNHEY and CDR2 SVGAGI. The CDR3 consists of 15 residues. CDR3 nucleotides: TGTGCCAGCAGTTACTCTGGCGGCAGGGGCCAGCCCCAGCATTTT. Protein product: CASSYSGGRGQPQHF.

The rearrangement uses TRBV6-5 and TRBJ1-1, with TRBD1 identical over 9 bases. Trimming at V came to 5 bases and at J to 10 bases, leaving 8 bases not matched to a gene. There are 13 residues in the CDR3. Germline-derived CDR1 and CDR2 are MNHEY and SVGAGI. CDR3 sequence (DNA): TGTGCCAGCAGTCCGGGGACAGGGCTAGCAGCTTTCTTT. Residues: CASSPGTGLAAFF.

The chain joins TRBV15 to TRBJ2-3; D is undetermined. The CDR3 extends over 14 amino acids. V shed 0 bases and J shed 3 bases, with 7 bases lying between them. Germline V gives CDR1 LNHNV, CDR2 YYDKDF (reference sequence). In nucleotides, the CDR3 is TGTGCCACCAGCAGAGAGGCAGATACAGATACGCAGTATTTT. Residues: CATSREADTDTQYF.

This chain uses TRBV5-1 with TRBJ1-2, with TRBD1 matching 10 bases. The germline V gene has CDR1 SGHRS and CDR2 YFSETQ. With V trimmed by 4 bases and J by 8 bases, 8 bases remained unmatched. The CDR3 is 14 residues long. The CDR3 nucleotides are TGCGCCAGCAGCCTCCGGGACAGGGGTATGGGCTACACCTTC. It codes for CASSLRDRGMGYTF.

The rearrangement joins TRBV7-3 to TRBJ1-1; tentatively, D is TRBD1 (5 bases). The CDR3 length is 13 residues. Germline lookup yields CDR1 SGHTA and CDR2 FQGTGA. V was clipped by 5 bases and J by 5 bases, with 12 bases between them. CDR3 sequence reads: CASSQDSRTEAFF. For the CDR3, the DNA is TGTGCCAGCAGCCAAGACAGTCGTACTGAAGCTTTCTTT.

The genes are TRBV11-3 and TRBJ2-1; 9 positions agree with TRBD2. CDR3 length: 16 residues. J gave up 3 bases and V 4 bases, and 7 bases lay outside the gene matches. The germline V gene has CDR1 SGHNT and CDR2 YENEEA. CDR3 in DNA: TGTGCCAGCAGCTCCATATGGACTAGCGACTACAATGAGCAGTTCTTC. Its translation is CASSSIWTSDYNEQFF. Full variable domain (remainder filled in from reference TRBV11-3 and TRBJ2-1): EAGVVQSPRYKIIEKKQPVAFWCNPISGHNTLYWYLQNLGQGPELLIRYENEEAVDDSQLPKDRFSAERLKGVDSTLKIQPAELGDSAVYLCASSSIWTSDYNEQFFGPGTRLTVL.

The gene calls are TRBV5-6 and TRBJ2-1; 15 bases map to TRBD2. After removal of 4 bases from V and 8 bases from J, the junction contained 10 bases not matched to a gene. This CDR3 has 17 amino acids. CDR1 and CDR2 (germline): SGHDT, YYEEEE. CDR3 sequence: CASSGGTSGGWWDEQFF. The CDR3 DNA follows: TGTGCCAGCAGCGGCGGGACTAGCGGGGGGTGGTGGGATGAGCAGTTCTTC.